Listed below are T cell receptor beta chains from one sample, sequenced in a study of beta chain features in type 1 diabetes. Clones were read by immunoSEQ multiplex PCR, and TCRdb kept only the in-frame ones, dropping some. The top ten hold roughly 6.7% of the sample, which has about 320,000 clones, about 15% seen once. Sequences were obtained from central memory CD4+ T cells from blood. These TCRs come from a man under 40 in good health. The CDR3 runs from the conserved cysteine through the conserved F or W. The D gene is left open where the match is weak. Clone size appears in some rows only: once, few, many, or a class for an expanded clone.

d_call	v_call	clone_size	j_call	cdr3_nt	cdr3_aa
NA	TRBV7-9	few	TRBJ2-1	TGTGCCAGCAGCTTTCACGGGACCTACAATGAGCAGTTCTTC	CASSFHGTYNEQFF
NA	TRBV4-3	NA	TRBJ2-3	TGCGCCAGCAGCCAAGGGAGGACAGATACGCAGTATTTT	CASSQGRTDTQYF
NA	TRBV5-4	NA	TRBJ1-1	TGTGCCAGCACGAGCAGGGTCGGTGCTGAAGCTTTCTTT	CASTSRVGAEAFF
TRBD1	TRBV7-8	few	TRBJ2-7	TGTGCCAGCAGCTTAGACGGACAGGGGGCGGAGGAGCAGTACTTC	CASSLDGQGAEEQYF
NA	TRBV30	few	TRBJ1-3	TGTGCCTGGAGTAGTAAGTCTCGGCCTGGAAACACCATATATTTT	CAWSSKSRPGNTIYF
TRBD2	TRBV6-1	few	TRBJ2-7	TGTGCCAGCAGTGCGAGCGGGGGAAGGCGGAGGGGCTACGAGCAGTACTTC	CASSASGGRRRGYEQYF
NA	TRBV11-2	NA	TRBJ2-1	TGTGCCAGCAGCTTTAATACTGGGGGAAGCTACAATGAGCAGTTCTTC	CASSFNTGGSYNEQFF
NA	TRBV11-2	few	TRBJ1-4	TGTGCCAGCAGCTTAGATATGGCACGTGGCGTCCGAAATAATGAAAAACTGTTTTTT	CASSLDMARGVRNNEKLFF
NA	TRBV18	NA	TRBJ2-3	TGTGCCAGCTCACCTCCCCCTTCAGATACGCAGTATTTT	CASSPPPSDTQYF
TRBD1	TRBV7-8	NA	TRBJ2-7	TGTGCCAGCAGCGCAGGACCGGGACAGGGGGCCGATGAGCAGTACTTC	CASSAGPGQGADEQYF
NA	TRBV4-2	few	TRBJ2-3	TGTGCCAGCAGCCAAGTTCAAGATCTGGATACGCAGTATTTT	CASSQVQDLDTQYF
TRBD2	TRBV5-1	NA	TRBJ2-7	TGTGCCAGCAGCCTCCTAGCGGGGGATACCGAGCAGTACTTC	CASSLLAGDTEQYF
NA	TRBV19	few	TRBJ2-6	TGTGCCAGTACCCCTCGGAACTCTGGGGCCAACGTCCTGACTTTC	CASTPRNSGANVLTF
NA	TRBV6-5	NA	TRBJ1-5	TGTGCCAGCAGTTCCCTGAGGGGTCAGCCCCAGCATTTT	CASSSLRGQPQHF
TRBD2	TRBV15	NA	TRBJ2-1	TGTGCCACCAGGTCCGGGACTAGCGGGAGGCGAGATGAGCAGTTCTTC	CATRSGTSGRRDEQFF
NA	TRBV7-9	NA	TRBJ2-5	TGTGCCAGCAGCTCGAATGGGTTGGAGACCCAGTACTTC	CASSSNGLETQYF
TRBD2	TRBV15	NA	TRBJ2-1	TGTGCCACCAGCAGAGGTAGCGGGAGGGCTAGAGGTGAGCAGTTCTTC	CATSRGSGRARGEQFF
TRBD2	TRBV5-1	few	TRBJ2-1	TGCGCCAGCAGCACCTCCTCGGGACTAAGGACGACCTACAATGAGCAGTTCTTC	CASSTSSGLRTTYNEQFF
NA	TRBV7-8	many	TRBJ1-2	TGTGCCAGCAGGGGGGGGAGGACAGAACTATATGGCTACACCTTC	CASRGGRTELYGYTF
TRBD1	TRBV7-2	NA	TRBJ2-2	TGTGCCAGCAGCTCACAGGGGGCGCCCGGGGAGCTGTTTTTT	CASSSQGAPGELFF
TRBD1	TRBV27	few	TRBJ1-6	TGTGCCAGCAGTATAGGACAGGGCGCACCCCTCCACTTT	CASSIGQGAPLHF
NA	TRBV19	NA	TRBJ1-6	TGTGCCAGTAGTCTCAGGACTGAGGACGGTTCACCCCTCCACTTT	CASSLRTEDGSPLHF